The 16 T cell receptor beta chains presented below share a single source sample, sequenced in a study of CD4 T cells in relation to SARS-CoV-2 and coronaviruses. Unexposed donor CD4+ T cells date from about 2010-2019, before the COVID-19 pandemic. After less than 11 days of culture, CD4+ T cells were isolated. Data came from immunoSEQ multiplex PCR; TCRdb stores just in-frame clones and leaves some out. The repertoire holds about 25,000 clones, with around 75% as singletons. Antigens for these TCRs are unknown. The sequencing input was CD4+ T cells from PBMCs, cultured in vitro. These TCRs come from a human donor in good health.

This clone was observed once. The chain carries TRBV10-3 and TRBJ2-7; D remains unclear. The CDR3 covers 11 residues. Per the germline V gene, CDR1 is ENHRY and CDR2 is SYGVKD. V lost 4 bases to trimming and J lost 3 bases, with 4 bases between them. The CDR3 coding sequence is TGTGCCATCAGTGGAGGCTACGAGCAGTACTTC. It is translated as CAISGGYEQYF.

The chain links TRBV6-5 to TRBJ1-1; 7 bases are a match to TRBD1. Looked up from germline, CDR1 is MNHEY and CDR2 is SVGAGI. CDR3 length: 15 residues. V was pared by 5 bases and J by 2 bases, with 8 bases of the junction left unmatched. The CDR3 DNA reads TGTGCCAGCAGTCCCGGGGCAGGGGGAAACACTGAAGCTTTCTTT. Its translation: CASSPGAGGNTEAFF.

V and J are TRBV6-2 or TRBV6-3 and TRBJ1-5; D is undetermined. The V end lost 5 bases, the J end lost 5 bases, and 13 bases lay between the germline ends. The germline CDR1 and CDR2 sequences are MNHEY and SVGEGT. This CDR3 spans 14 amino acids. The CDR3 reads CASSPPKEYQPQHF. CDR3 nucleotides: TGTGCCAGCAGTCCCCCAAAGGAGTATCAGCCCCAGCATTTT.

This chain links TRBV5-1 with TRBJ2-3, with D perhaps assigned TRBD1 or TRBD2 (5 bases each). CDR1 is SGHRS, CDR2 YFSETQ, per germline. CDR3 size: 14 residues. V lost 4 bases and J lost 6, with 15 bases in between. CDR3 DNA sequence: TGCGCCAGCAGCCGAGGGACCACTCGGGATACGCAGTATTTT. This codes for CASSRGTTRDTQYF.

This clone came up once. The CDR3 region is CASSSTSNQPQHF. The CDR3 region has the DNA TGTGCCAGCTCATCGACTAGCAATCAGCCCCAGCATTTT. V gene TRBV18 combines with J gene TRBJ1-5; D gene uncertain. There are 13 residues in the CDR3. Trimming cost V 5 bases and J 0 bases, with 5 bases left between them. CDR1 is KGHSH, CDR2 LQKENI, per germline.

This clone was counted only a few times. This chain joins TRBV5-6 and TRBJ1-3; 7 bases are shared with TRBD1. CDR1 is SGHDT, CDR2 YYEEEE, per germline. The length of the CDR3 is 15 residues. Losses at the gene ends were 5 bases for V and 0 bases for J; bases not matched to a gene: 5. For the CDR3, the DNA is TGTGCCAGCAGTTACAGGGGTTTCTCTGGAAACACCATATATTTT. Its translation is CASSYRGFSGNTIYF.

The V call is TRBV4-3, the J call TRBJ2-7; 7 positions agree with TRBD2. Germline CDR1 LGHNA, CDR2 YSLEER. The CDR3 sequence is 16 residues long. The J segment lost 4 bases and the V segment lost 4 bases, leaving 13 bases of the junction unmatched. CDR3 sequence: CASSRGLGPLSYEQYF. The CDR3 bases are TGCGCCAGCAGCCGAGGACTAGGCCCATTGTCTTACGAGCAGTACTTC.

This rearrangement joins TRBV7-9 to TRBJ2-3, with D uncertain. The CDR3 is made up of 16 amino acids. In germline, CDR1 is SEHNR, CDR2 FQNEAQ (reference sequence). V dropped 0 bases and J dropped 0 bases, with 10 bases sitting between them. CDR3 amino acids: CASSLAPSRSTDTQYF. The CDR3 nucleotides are TGTGCCAGCAGCTTAGCGCCCAGCAGAAGCACAGATACGCAGTATTTT.

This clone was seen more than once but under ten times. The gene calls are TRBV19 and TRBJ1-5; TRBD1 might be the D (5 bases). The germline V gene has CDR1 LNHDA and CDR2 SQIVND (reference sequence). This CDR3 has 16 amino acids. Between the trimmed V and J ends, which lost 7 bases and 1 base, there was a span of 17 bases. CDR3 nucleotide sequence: TGTGCCAGTACCCCTTGGGGGAGGATGAGCAATCAGCCCCAGCATTTT. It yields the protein CASTPWGRMSNQPQHF. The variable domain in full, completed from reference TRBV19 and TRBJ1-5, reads DGGITQSPKYLFRKEGQNVTLSCEQNLNHDAMYWYRQDPGQGLRLIYYSQIVNDFQKGDIAEGYSVSREKKESFPLTVTSAQKNPTAFYLCASTPWGRMSNQPQHFGDGTRLSIL.

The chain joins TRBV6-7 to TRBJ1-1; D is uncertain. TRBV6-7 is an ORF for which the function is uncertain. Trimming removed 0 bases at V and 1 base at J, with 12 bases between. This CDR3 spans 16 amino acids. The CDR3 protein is CASSYSDPHKNTEAFF. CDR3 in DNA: TGTGCCAGCAGTTACTCGGACCCCCACAAGAACACTGAAGCTTTCTTT.

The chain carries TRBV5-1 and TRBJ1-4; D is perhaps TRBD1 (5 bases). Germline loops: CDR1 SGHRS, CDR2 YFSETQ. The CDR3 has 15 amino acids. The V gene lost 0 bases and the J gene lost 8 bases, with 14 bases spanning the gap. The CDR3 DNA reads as TGCGCCAGCAGCTTGGCGGGGCAGGGAGGCGAAAAACTGTTTTTT. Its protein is CASSLAGQGGEKLFF.

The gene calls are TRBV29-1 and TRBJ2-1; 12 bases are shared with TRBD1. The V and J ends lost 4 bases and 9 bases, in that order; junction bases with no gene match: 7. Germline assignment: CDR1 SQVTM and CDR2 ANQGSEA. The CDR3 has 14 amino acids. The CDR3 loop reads CSVVTGQGAGEQFF. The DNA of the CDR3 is TGCAGCGTTGTGACGGGACAGGGGGCGGGTGAGCAGTTCTTC.

The CDR3 is CASSLGWRESRNEQFF. The CDR3 DNA is TGTGCCAGCAGCTTAGGGTGGCGGGAGAGCCGAAATGAGCAGTTCTTC. V usage is TRBV7-8 and J usage is TRBJ2-1; TRBD2 aligns across 7 bases. The length of the CDR3 is 16 residues. V shed 1 base and J 7 bases; nucleotides not matched to a gene: 10. Germline CDR1 SGHVS, CDR2 FQNEAQ.

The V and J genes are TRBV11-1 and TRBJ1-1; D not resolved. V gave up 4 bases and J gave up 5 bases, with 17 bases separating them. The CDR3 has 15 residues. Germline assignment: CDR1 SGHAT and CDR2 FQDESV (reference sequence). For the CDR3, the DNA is TGTGCCAGCAGCTCAAAGCTGGGCGGTCGGACTGAAGCTTTCTTT. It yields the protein CASSSKLGGRTEAFF.

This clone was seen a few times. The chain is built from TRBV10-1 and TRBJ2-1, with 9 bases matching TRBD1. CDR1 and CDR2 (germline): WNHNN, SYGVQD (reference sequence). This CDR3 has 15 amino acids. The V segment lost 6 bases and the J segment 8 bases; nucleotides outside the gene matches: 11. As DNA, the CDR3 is TGCGCCAGCAGCTCCGGGACAGGGCCTAGGCATGAGCAGTTCTTC. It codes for CASSSGTGPRHEQFF.

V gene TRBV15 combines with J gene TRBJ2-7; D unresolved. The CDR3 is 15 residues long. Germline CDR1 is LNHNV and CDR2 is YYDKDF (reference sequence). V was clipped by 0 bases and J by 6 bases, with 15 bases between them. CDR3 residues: CATSRDATRNGEQYF. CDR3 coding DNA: TGTGCCACCAGCAGAGATGCGACACGGAACGGCGAGCAGTACTTC. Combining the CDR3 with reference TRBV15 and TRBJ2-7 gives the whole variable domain DAMVIQNPRYQVTQFGKPVTLSCSQTLNHNVMYWYQQKSSQAPKLLFHYYDKDFNNEADTPDNFQSRRPNTSFCFLDIRSPGLGDTAMYLCATSRDATRNGEQYFGPGTRLTVT.